This entry concerns a single T cell receptor beta chain. The antigen is unknown. Sequencing used immunoSEQ multiplex PCR; TCRdb keeps in-frame clones, though not all of them. Seen here are 97,000 or so clones, around 87% observed once, and the top ten hold 2.8%. V was trimmed by 4 bases and J by 5 bases, leaving 14 bases between them. Per germline, CDR1 MGHRA and CDR2 YSYEKL. The CDR3 loop spans 14 amino acids. This sample stems from a study of T cell responses to AZD1222 COVID-19 vaccine. Study overall: Second-dose recipients at about 4 or about 12 weeks were treated as one pooled group.

Broader study findings: The study sampled repertoires only after the peak T cell response. Nearly half of spike-specific TCRs reportedly target variant regions that are unmutated in the B.1.351 and B.1.1.7 variants.

This specimen was peripheral blood, taken on day 0 of AZD1222 vaccination. The source is an adult in good health. This rearrangement joins TRBV4-1 to TRBJ1-1; D ambiguous. For the CDR3, the DNA is TGCGCCAGCAGCCTTTCGCGCGGGGTAACTGAAGCTTTCTTT. It translates to CASSLSRGVTEAFF.